This TCR beta chain derives from a study of blood T cell repertoires in COVID-19. Whole-study context: Some COVID-19 samples were acute and others convalescent; all came from the United States, Italy and Spain. The analysed material was cDNA or gDNA that came from T cells, B-cell-depleted T cells, or PBMCs.

The authors' processing: Reference gene primer amplification gave nucleated cell count estimates. Some clones are missing from TCRdb's copy, which holds only in-frame ones; the method was immunoSEQ multiplex PCR. The DNA was the basis for D and trimming; V, J and clone size are from that table. Among roughly 78,000 clones listed, roughly 86% were seen once. V lost 7 bases to trimming and J lost 0 bases; unmatched junction nucleotides: 2. This CDR3 is built from 13 residues. The sequence was obtained from a woman aged 55-69 years with acute or convalescent COVID-19. The chain is built from TRBV12-3 or TRBV12-4 and TRBJ1-1; 7 nucleotides match TRBD1. The sequencing input was peripheral blood. DNA for the CDR3: TGTGCCAGCACGACAGGGATGAACACTGAAGCTTTCTTT. It codes for CASTTGMNTEAFF.